This T cell receptor (beta chain) was recorded in a study of OX40 agonist ivuxolimab in advanced cancers. Study-level background: Dose-escalation subjects each had hepatocellular carcinoma, melanoma, renal cell or head and neck cancer. Aged about 20 to 80 with a mean of approximately 57 years, they were 75% to 85% male. Study outcomes and limitations: Among the nonresponders, some also had low normalized T-cell clonal expansion.

On this clone itself: Its antigen is undetermined.

The CDR3 covers 15 residues. CDR1 and CDR2 from the germline V gene are PRHDT and FYEKMQ (reference sequence). After removal of 5 bases from V and 2 bases from J, the junction contained 6 bases not matched to a gene. Clones were sequenced by immunoSEQ multiplex PCR, and TCRdb holds only the in-frame ones, with some missing. The sample records roughly 75,000 clones, 85% to 95% being singletons. V gene TRBV13 combines with J gene TRBJ1-2, with TRBD1 matching 9 bases. This TCR was recovered from an adult with an advanced solid tumor such as melanoma, head and neck, liver or kidney cancer. Sequencing used CD4+ or CD8+ T cells sorted from blood, obtained in a trial of the OX40 agonist ivuxolimab. CDR3 sequence: CASSEEQGANYGYTF. The CDR3, as DNA: TGTGCCAGCAGCGAAGAACAGGGGGCGAACTATGGCTACACCTTC.